This T cell receptor (beta chain) was sequenced during a study of cytomegalovirus exposure and HLA in healthy donors. Study overall: A data release that came early held approximately 85 million unique TCRs from HLA-typed donors. Study observations and caveats: Most observed TCR sequences were rare, whereas some public TCRs were detected in many donors. Follow-up analysis seemed to connect common viral pathogens with several of the most significant clusters identified.

On this clone: Its antigen remains unknown.

Trimming pared 7 bases from V and 2 bases from J, leaving 15 bases between. The germline V gene encodes CDR1 MDHEN and CDR2 SYDVKM. This CDR3 spans 14 amino acids. Though nominally healthy at sampling, donors likely had unrecorded immune exposures. PCR used 60 Vbeta primers and 13 Jbeta primers. The method was immunoSEQ multiplex PCR; TCRdb's version includes in-frame clones alone and lacks a portion of them. Of 150,000 or so clones detected, approximately 80% appear once; the ten largest clones hold about 3.1%. This clonotype was sampled from a male donor in good health and CMV-seronegative. The material sequenced was PBMCs. This rearrangement joins TRBV28 to TRBJ2-7; a weak D match, TRBD2 (5 bases). The CDR3 nucleotides read TGTGCCAGCAACCTCCAGGCGGGTCCCTACGAGCAGTACTTC. It codes for CASNLQAGPYEQYF.